These 8 T cell receptor beta chains originate from one sample sequenced in a study of OX40 agonist ivuxolimab in advanced cancers. Assay: immunoSEQ multiplex PCR; the TCRdb copy retains only in-frame clones and omits some. The sample lists approximately 70,000 clones; around 90% were seen once. Material: CD4+ or CD8+ T cells sorted from blood, obtained in a trial of the OX40 agonist ivuxolimab. These receptors came from an adult with an advanced solid tumor such as melanoma, head and neck, liver or kidney cancer.

The chain uses TRBV30 and TRBJ2-1; D might be TRBD2 (6 bases). In germline, CDR1 is GTSNPN, CDR2 SVGIG (reference sequence). Trimming took 2 bases from V and 5 from J, leaving 13 bases between them. The CDR3 extends over 14 amino acids. CDR3: CAWSLTRSHNEQFF. DNA of the CDR3: TGTGCCTGGAGTCTGACTAGATCCCACAATGAGCAGTTCTTC.

The CDR3: CASSLEGGSYNEQFF. The CDR3 region has the DNA TGCGCCAGCAGCTTGGAGGGGGGCTCCTACAATGAGCAGTTCTTC. The chain has TRBV5-1 and TRBJ2-1, with D perhaps assigned TRBD1 or TRBD2 (6 bases each). CDR3 length: 15 amino acids. Trimming removed 0 bases at V and 0 bases at J, with 7 bases between. The germline gives CDR1 SGHRS, CDR2 YFSETQ.

This sequence joins TRBV5-1 and TRBJ2-2, with no clear D. Germline CDR1 and CDR2: SGHRS and YFSETQ. The CDR3 is made up of 17 amino acids. V was pared by 0 bases and J by 0 bases, with 12 bases between. The DNA for the CDR3 is TGCGCCAGCAGCTTGGCCAACACCCCCGCGAACACCGGGGAGCTGTTTTTT. This translates into CASSLANTPANTGELFF.

V usage is TRBV5-1 and J usage is TRBJ2-5; 9 bases line up with TRBD1. Germline-derived CDR1 and CDR2 are SGHRS and YFSETQ. The trim removed 4 bases at V and 1 base at J, leaving 8 bases unmatched. The CDR3 is made up of 16 amino acids. The CDR3 here is CASSPTPGQGQETQYF. In nucleotides, the CDR3 is TGCGCCAGCAGCCCAACCCCGGGACAGGGCCAAGAGACCCAGTACTTC.

This chain uses TRBV27 with TRBJ2-7; TRBD1 matches at 8 bases. Germline CDR1 reads MNHEY; CDR2 reads SMNVEV (reference sequence). CDR3 length: 13 residues. V gave up 5 bases and J gave up 4 bases; unmatched junction bases: 4. Here the CDR3 DNA reads TGTGCCAGCAGTCCAGGGGGCTTATACGAGCAGTACTTC. Translation: CASSPGGLYEQYF.

The chain carries TRBV15 and TRBJ2-5; D is perhaps TRBD2 (6 bases). CDR3 length: 14 amino acids. V gave up 3 bases and J gave up 5 bases, with 13 bases separating them. Germline V gene lookup returns CDR1 LNHNV and CDR2 YYDKDF (reference sequence). DNA of the CDR3: TGTGCCACCAGCAGTCAGGGAGGTTTGGAGACCCAGTACTTC. Its translation: CATSSQGGLETQYF.

A word on this clone: A far larger clone is just one base off, so this is likely a read error. The genes are TRBV6-9 and TRBJ1-1; 7 bases match TRBD1. The V and J ends lost 5 bases and 5 bases, in that order; junction bases with no gene match: 11. The CDR3 covers 15 residues. Germline CDR1 MNHGY, CDR2 SVAAGI. The CDR3 DNA reads as TGTGCCAGCAGTCCCACGTACGACAGGGTGACTGAAGCTTTCTTT. Its protein is CASSPTYDRVTEAFF.

V and J are TRBV9 and TRBJ2-3, with D uncertain. Trimming pared 4 bases from V and 3 bases from J, leaving 18 bases between. The CDR3 is 16 residues long. CDR1 is SGDLS, CDR2 YYNGEE, per germline. The CDR3 spells CASSLIGQPVTDTQYF. The CDR3 region has the DNA TGTGCCAGCAGCCTTATAGGGCAACCCGTGACAGATACGCAGTATTTT.